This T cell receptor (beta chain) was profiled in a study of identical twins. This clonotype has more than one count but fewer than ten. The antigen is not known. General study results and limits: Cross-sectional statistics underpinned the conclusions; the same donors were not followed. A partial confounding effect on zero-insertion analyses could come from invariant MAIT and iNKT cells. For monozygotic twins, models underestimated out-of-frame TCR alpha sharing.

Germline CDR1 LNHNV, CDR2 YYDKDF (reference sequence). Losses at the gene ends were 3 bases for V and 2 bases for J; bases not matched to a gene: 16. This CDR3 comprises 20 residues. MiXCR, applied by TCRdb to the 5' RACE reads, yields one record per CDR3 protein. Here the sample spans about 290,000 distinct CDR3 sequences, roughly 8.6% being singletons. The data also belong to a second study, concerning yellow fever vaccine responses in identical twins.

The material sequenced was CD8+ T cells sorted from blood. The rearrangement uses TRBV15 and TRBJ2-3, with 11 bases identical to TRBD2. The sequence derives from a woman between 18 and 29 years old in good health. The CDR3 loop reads CATSSTNIGTSGAATDTQYF. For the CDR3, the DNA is TGTGCCACCAGCAGTACTAATATCGGGACTAGCGGAGCGGCCACAGATACGCAGTATTTT.